The present T cell receptor (beta chain) was sequenced within a study of beta chain features in type 1 diabetes. Regarding the study as a whole: A pattern of fewer insertions and more deletions at VDJ junctions was seen in type 1 diabetes patients.

About this clone itself: The antigen is unknown.

Germline V gene data show CDR1 as SGDLS and CDR2 as YYNGEE. CDR3 length: 14 amino acids. V was clipped by 3 bases and J by 9 bases, with 16 bases between them. Sequencing targeted expressed TCRB transcripts, as all isolated RNA had been reverse transcribed. An average around 3.3 million reads came from naive, central memory and regulatory T cell samples. Libraries were prepared by immunoSEQ multiplex PCR; TCRdb keeps only in-frame clonotypes and omits some of them. This table has hundreds of thousands of clones, 30% appearing once. The J gene is TRBJ2-1, the V gene TRBV9; D unresolved. The clonotype originates from a man younger than 35 in good health. Specimen: naive CD4+ T cells from blood. The CDR3 here is CASSGPHGVGEQFF. The CDR3 coding sequence is TGTGCCAGCAGCGGACCCCATGGGGTTGGTGAGCAGTTCTTC. The variable domain in full, completed from reference TRBV9 and TRBJ2-1, reads DSGVTQTPKHLITATGQRVTLRCSPRSGDLSVYWYQQSLDQGLQFLIQYYNGEERAKGNILERFSAQQFPDLHSELNLSSLELGDSALYFCASSGPHGVGEQFFGPGTRLTVL.